This TCR beta chain was sequenced in a study of blood T cells in healthy people across ages. This clonotype was counted a few times. A second PCR, run for roughly 7 to 12 cycles, used a sample-barcoded 5' primer plus a J-beta primer mix. TCRdb passed the 5' RACE reads through MiXCR, listing each CDR3 protein once. The data show approximately 320,000 distinct CDR3 sequences, 25% to 30% seen once. The origin of this receptor is a woman in her 70s in good health. The sample comprised blood.

The CDR3: CASSPVRHHEQYF. The CDR3 nucleotides are TGTGCCAGCAGCCCCGTGAGGCATCACGAGCAGTACTTC. The rearrangement uses TRBV7-9 and TRBJ2-7; D gene uncertain. The CDR3 is 13 residues long. Trimming removed 5 bases at V and 5 bases at J, with 13 bases between. The germline CDR1 and CDR2 sequences are SEHNR and FQNEAQ (reference sequence).